This T cell receptor beta chain comes out of a study of cytomegalovirus exposure and HLA in healthy donors (dated by TCRdb to about 2017). General notes on the study: An earlier analysis of roughly 610 of the donors reported around 280 Gb of sequence data and 117 million unique TCR beta sequences obtained from about 200 million T cells. An earlier analysis of around 640 of the donors used high-throughput TCR beta sequencing to judge whether each TCR beta V gene segment behaved as functional or pseudogenic. To study patterns of TCR occurrence, a later analysis re-analyzed previously published TCR beta repertoires from 500 to 850 donors and added high-resolution HLA genotyping. The study aimed to test whether signatures of past pathogen exposure could be identified by cataloging public T cell receptors. Both class I and class II loci were covered by HLA typing, at four-digit resolution. The T cell repertoires of under 700 subjects were profiled by immunosequencing and related to cytomegalovirus serostatus. Among about 370 genotyped donors of the cohort, an average of approximately 200,000 unique TCR beta nucleotide sequences was sequenced per donor, of which approximately 18% were non-productive. A separate validation cohort of roughly 120 different subjects was used in addition to the approximately 610-subject first cohort. Typing coverage varied by locus: roughly 629-640 donors for A, B, C, DRB1 and DQB1; approximately 560 for DQA1; more than 600 for DPA1; under 490 for DPB1. Donor age, sex, ethnicity and CMV serostatus were compiled together with the repertoire data. Among the roughly 400 genotyped donors, approximately 77% belonged to the genetic ancestry cluster associated with self-reported Caucasian donors. Every discovery cohort repertoire had been produced on one sequencing platform. The later analysis used no new phenotypic data to find candidate immune exposures, relying instead on TCR beta sequences and their occurrence across donors. An early release covering over 500 HLA-typed donors comprised approximately 300 gigabases of sequencing data and 85 million or so unique TCR sequences. Genome-wide SNP genotypes for about 60% of the 666 donors were used in a later genetic analysis, which treated that subset as a discovery cohort. To predict cytomegalovirus infection status, the study combined high-throughput TCR immunosequencing, statistical association of individual TCRs with disease status, and machine learning. Because of strong linkage in the cohort, five DR-DQ haplotypes were treated as single units for association and clustering.

The cohort was made up of several hundred healthy bone marrow donors. At the time of sampling, all cohort members were nominally healthy, though unrecorded immune exposures were likely present. The donor was CMV seronegative and belonged to the group of 352 seronegative cohort members. A peripheral blood sample was collected from each donor, and TCR beta sequencing was performed on peripheral blood mononuclear cells. The Qiagen DNeasy Blood Extraction Kit was used to extract genomic DNA from the blood cell samples. The library was generated by the immunoSEQ multiplex PCR assay. For the multiplex PCR, a mixture combining 60 forward primers for TCR Vbeta segments and 13 reverse primers for TCR Jbeta segments was used. The CDR3 region of rearranged TCR beta genes was amplified from genomic DNA by a multiplex PCR assay. Amplified TCR beta libraries were sequenced as 87-base-pair reads on the Illumina HiSeq System. Regarding the original processing steps: A later analysis counted about 80 million unique TCR beta chains across the 550 to 800 repertoires, and 10 million to 12 million of these chains were shared by at least two donors. Raw reads were error-corrected and collapsed into unique sequences by a nearest-neighbor algorithm in which closely related sequences were merged to remove PCR and sequencing errors. V, D and J gene segments were assigned by aligning CDR3 sequences to IMGT reference sequences. For a sequence to be retained, at least a six-nucleotide match to both a V gene segment and a J gene segment was required. Rearrangements were called productive when the CDR3 lacked stop codons and stayed in frame with V and J; all others were non-productive. CDR3 was defined according to IMGT convention as the region running from the second conserved V-encoded cysteine to the conserved J-encoded phenylalanine. The earlier analysis of fewer than 700 of the donors excluded sequences that lacked an unambiguous match to a single V gene segment. An earlier analysis of approximately 590 of the donors called V segments functional above 56.7% productive rearrangements and segregating when the between-donor standard deviation exceeded 5%. A statistical classification framework was built to diagnose cytomegalovirus status from the catalog of TCR beta chain sequences. V and J gene assignment, in a later analysis, came from comparing TCR nucleotide sequences with IMGT/GENE-DB human TR gene sequences. A later analysis assigned CDR3 sequences and most-parsimonious VDJ recombination scenarios with the TCRdist pipeline. In a later analysis, each TCR beta chain was defined by its CDR3 amino acid sequence together with its V-gene family, and reads without a unique V-gene family were excluded. As a way to deal with suspected cross-contamination and a sequencing artifact, a later analysis dropped under 600 nucleotide sequences that were highly shared and had low generation probability. A later analysis calculated a clonal expansion index for each public chain from normalized within-repertoire ranks of inferred template counts. A later analysis computed generation probabilities with a VDJ recombination model fitted to out-of-frame rearrangements, and checked the results against IGoR. Hypergeometric tests were used in a later analysis to score TCR-TCR, TCR-HLA and TCR-CMV co-occurrence, with a repertoire-size bias correction applied to the TCR pairs. In a later analysis, false discovery rates were estimated by permuting HLA or CMV assignments 20 times. In a later analysis, co-occurring TCRs were grouped using DBSCAN, with TCRdist sequence similarity added in when clustering inside HLA-allele-positive subsets. Co-occurrence clustering excluded repertoires with fewer than 30,000 or more than 120,000 public chains, plus five with anomalous nucleotide sharing. TCRdb's version of the immuneACCESS table is confined to in-frame rearrangements and falls short of the full clone set. An unresolved V gene accounts for under half of the shortfall where checked; the remainder is of unknown origin. Clone size and the V and J calls come from that table; the DNA yielded D and trimming. The sample includes around 200,000 clones, with 70% to 80% observed a single time. The ten most abundant clones make up around 1.9% of the sample.

V drops 4 bases and J drops 0 bases, leaving 10 bases in between. Via the germline V gene, CDR1 is SQVTM and CDR2 ANQGSEA. The CDR3 spans 15 residues, from the cysteine through the phenylalanine. The entry retains the CDR3 DNA only, 45 bases that are in frame from base 1. Comment on this clone: Its antigen specificity is not known. One base away there is no much larger clone; base qualities are not given.

Findings and caveats that apply to the study as a whole: Linkage disequilibrium might explain the correlated functional status among segregating V segments, but an unknown experimental factor could not be ruled out. When HLA alleles, especially DR and DQ, strongly co-occurred, TCR associations were difficult to assign to individual alleles. CMV serostatus was the only immune exposure information available for the cohort. A further reported finding was that TCR beta sequences accurately predicted the HLA-A and HLA-B alleles for most subjects in the first cohort. Over 15 rarely observed V segments, including chromosome 9 orphons, were excluded from the earlier analysis of 550 to 700 of the donors because counts were too low. In an earlier analysis of 587 of the donors, most TCR beta V segments were observed in productive rearrangements about 87% or about 30% of the time, broadly matching IMGT annotations. A later analysis reported that several top co-occurrence clusters appeared linked to parvovirus B19, influenza, CMV and Epstein-Barr virus. An association between a missense DCLRE1C variant and V-gene and J-gene trimming of TCR beta chains was found in a later genetic analysis and replicated in an independent cohort. In a later analysis, HLA-associated TCR beta chains showed more clonal expansion and lower generation probabilities than non-associated chains that were equally common. In the study, approximately 160 TCR beta chains were listed as associated with cytomegalovirus. A later genetic analysis reported fewer N-insertions in productive TCRs among donors in an Asian-associated ancestry cluster than the roughly 620-donor mean. Only TCR beta chains were sequenced in this cohort, and the absence of alpha or paired-chain data limited detectable features. At a false discovery rate of 0.05, a later analysis linked 16,951 TCR beta sequences to specific HLA alleles. Across donors, most TCR sequences were observed very rarely, whereas some public TCRs were present in many individuals. According to a later analysis, TCR association rates differed among HLA loci, with DRB1 alleles showing the most associated TCRs and HLA-C alleles showing the fewest. Because some donors lacked HLA typing at each locus, the association tests relied only on the typed subset. Sequencing depth was assumed to be roughly uniform across donors in the presence/absence analyses, though that assumption may not hold. A few of the identified cytomegalovirus-associated TCR beta chains were confirmed in vitro to be specific for cytomegalovirus antigens. The classifier was reported to diagnose cytomegalovirus status with high specificity and sensitivity in both the original and validation cohorts. A later analysis found that most CMV-associated TCR beta chains appeared HLA-restricted, with HLA associations seemingly driven largely by CMV exposure. The sequencing pipeline was judged likely to have produced a cluster of highly shared sequence variants as a technical artifact. Some IMGT-functional V segments, including TRBV6-2 and TRBV6-3, could not be distinguished by the 87-base-pair reads and were therefore excluded. The authors suggested that the approach could potentially be extended to other disease states and immunological phenotypes.

This TCR came from a man aged 25-40 years in good health and CMV-seronegative. Here the chain combines TRBV29-1 and TRBJ2-6; tentative D gene TRBD2, with 6 bases matching. The source material was PBMCs. The DNA sequence reads TGCAGCGTTGGCGACGGGAGCTCTGGGGCCAACGTCCTGACTTTC. It translates to CSVGDGSSGANVLTF.